This paragraph reports one TCR beta chain. V was trimmed by 1 base and J by 3 bases, leaving 13 bases between them. Germline V CDR1 and CDR2: SGHAT, FQNNGV. The CDR3 spans 15 residues. This sample is part of a study of blood T cell repertoires in COVID-19. The table came from immunoSEQ multiplex PCR; TCRdb's copy has only in-frame clones and leaves some out. This repertoire shows about 270,000 clones, 70% to 90% found once; its top ten account for about 4%. The gene calls are TRBV11-2 and TRBJ2-7; D remains unclear. Sequencing input: PBMCs or T cells enriched from blood (not recorded which). This sequence originates from a woman aged 25 to 39 with acute COVID-19. This chain's CDR3 is CASSLGEEPIYEQYF. The CDR3 DNA reads TGTGCCAGCAGCTTAGGAGAAGAACCCATCTACGAGCAGTACTTC.